One and the same sample provided the 11 T cell receptor beta chains below, sequenced in a study of blood T cell repertoires in COVID-19. Here immunoSEQ multiplex PCR was the method, and the copy in TCRdb shows in-frame clones only, minus some. Among fewer than 200,000 clones listed, approximately 90% were seen once. The sequencing input was peripheral blood. These receptors all stem from a man in his 60s with active or convalescent COVID-19.

The rearrangement uses TRBV24-1 and TRBJ2-1, with D possibly being TRBD1 (6 bases). Trimming shortened V by 8 bases and J by 9 bases, and 16 bases separated the two germline ends. This CDR3 is 13 amino acids long. Germline values: CDR1 KGHDR, CDR2 SFDVKD. The chain's CDR3 is CATKKQGSGEQFF. The CDR3 DNA follows: TGTGCCACCAAGAAGCAGGGGTCAGGTGAGCAGTTCTTC.

The chain couples TRBV5-1 to TRBJ2-1, with a possible D match to TRBD2 (5 bases). The germline V and J ends were trimmed by 3 bases and 7 bases, with 20 bases remaining between them. The germline CDR1 and CDR2 sequences are SGHRS and YFSETQ. This CDR3 is built from 16 residues. CDR3 sequence reads: CASSSQRGSIVNEQFF. The CDR3 DNA reads TGCGCCAGCAGCTCGCAACGGGGATCCATTGTAAATGAGCAGTTCTTC.

The chain joins TRBV7-9 to TRBJ1-2; D gene ambiguous. CDR1 and CDR2 (germline): SEHNR, FQNEAQ (reference sequence). The CDR3 spans 13 residues. The ends were cut back, 5 bases at V and 4 bases at J, with 11 bases in the middle. The chain's CDR3 is CASSPPTGYGYTF. The DNA for the CDR3 is TGTGCCAGCAGCCCCCCAACGGGCTATGGCTACACCTTC.

This clone was detected once. This sequence joins TRBV27 and TRBJ2-7; possible D gene TRBD1, 6 bases. This CDR3 region has 15 residues. Germline CDR1 reads MNHEY; CDR2 reads SMNVEV (reference sequence). V lost 2 bases to trimming and J lost 2 bases, with 13 bases between them. Written as DNA, the CDR3 is TGTGCCAGCAGTTTACTAGGGGGTCTGGCCTACGAGCAGTACTTC. Residues: CASSLLGGLAYEQYF.

This clone has more than one count but fewer than ten. This chain uses TRBV3-1 (or the pseudogene TRBV3-2) with TRBJ2-1; no reliable D call. V gave up 0 bases and J gave up 5 bases, with 11 bases separating them. The CDR3 consists of 15 residues. Germline V gives CDR1 LGHDT, CDR2 YNNKEL (reference sequence). The CDR3 bases are TGTGCCAGCAGCCAAGATTGGTCCCTAAACAATGAGCAGTTCTTC. It codes for CASSQDWSLNNEQFF.

V is TRBV4-2 and J is TRBJ1-1; no reliable D call. This CDR3 has 14 residues. V was trimmed by 2 bases and J by 1 base, leaving 8 bases between them. Per germline, CDR1 LGHNA and CDR2 YNFKEQ. The CDR3 loop reads CASSQNSRNTEAFF. As DNA, the CDR3 is TGTGCCAGCAGCCAAAATTCGAGGAACACTGAAGCTTTCTTT.

The rearrangement uses TRBV27 and TRBJ2-1, with D uncertain. Germline-derived CDR1 and CDR2 are MNHEY and SMNVEV (reference sequence). The V end was cut by 6 bases, the J end by 0 bases, with 15 bases between. The CDR3 consists of 16 residues. The CDR3, as DNA: TGTGCCAGCAGGATCTCGACTGCACGCTCCTACAATGAGCAGTTCTTC. Amino acids: CASRISTARSYNEQFF.

This clone was observed a single time. The chain employs TRBV11-3 and TRBJ2-1, with D possibly matching TRBD1 (7 bases). CDR3 length: 15 amino acids. Trimming removed 5 bases at V and 3 bases at J, with 14 bases between. Germline V gives CDR1 SGHNT, CDR2 YENEEA. The CDR3 DNA reads TGTGCCAGCAGCGGCGGGACAGAAGGCTACAATGAGCAGTTCTTC. Amino acid sequence: CASSGGTEGYNEQFF.

This rearrangement joins TRBV19 to TRBJ1-1; weak D call: TRBD1 (6 bases). The CDR3 covers 16 residues. V dropped 2 bases and J dropped 5 bases, with 18 bases sitting between them. Per the germline V gene, CDR1 is LNHDA and CDR2 is SQIVND (reference sequence). CDR3 amino acids: CASSIKVNREGTEAFF. The CDR3 nucleotides are TGTGCCAGTAGTATAAAGGTTAACAGGGAAGGGACTGAAGCTTTCTTT.

The chain combines TRBV6-5 with TRBJ2-1, with 9 bases that match TRBD1. With V trimmed by 6 bases and J by 1 base, 4 bases remained unmatched. The length of the CDR3 is 15 residues. Germline V gene sequence: CDR1 MNHEY, CDR2 SVGAGI. CDR3 coding DNA: TGTGCCAGCAGGCGACAGGGGGGGTCCTACAATGAGCAGTTCTTC. Its translation is CASRRQGGSYNEQFF.

The CDR3 DNA is TGTGCCAGTACACAGGTCGCAACTAATGAAAAACTGTTTTTT. Protein sequence: CASTQVATNEKLFF. The V gene is TRBV19, the J gene TRBJ1-4; TRBD1 might be the D (5 bases). Germline V gene data show CDR1 as LNHDA and CDR2 as SQIVND (reference sequence). CDR3 size: 14 residues. V shed 7 bases and J shed 0 bases, with 9 bases lying between them.